These 3 T cell receptor beta chains came from one sample sequenced in a study of cytomegalovirus exposure and HLA in healthy donors. PCR was performed using 60 Vbeta and 13 Jbeta primers. Assay: immunoSEQ multiplex PCR; the TCRdb copy retains only in-frame clones and omits some. This table holds about 96,000 clones, around four fifths found once. The sequencing input was PBMCs. All receptors derive from a man aged 45-65 years in good health and CMV-seropositive.

The chain employs TRBV2 and TRBJ2-2; the D gene is possibly TRBD2 (6 bases). The CDR3 spans 13 residues. Germline V CDR1 and CDR2: SNHLY, FYNNEI. Trimming removed 8 bases from V and 4 bases from J, with 11 bases in between. The CDR3 is CASRNGGTGELFF. DNA of the CDR3: TGTGCCAGCCGAAACGGGGGCACCGGGGAGCTGTTTTTT.

This chain uses TRBV25-1 with TRBJ1-2, with D maybe TRBD1 (6 bases). The length of the CDR3 is 13 residues. The V gene's germline CDR1 is MGHDK and CDR2 SYGVNS. Deletions cut 2 bases from V and 3 bases from J, with 7 bases between. Written as DNA, the CDR3 is TGTGCCAGCAGTGAACAGGGGTACTATGGCTACACCTTC. It codes for CASSEQGYYGYTF.

The genes are TRBV5-4 and TRBJ1-5, with D unresolved. Per germline, CDR1 SGHNT and CDR2 YYREEE (reference sequence). The CDR3 runs to 12 residues. With 3 bases removed from V and 5 bases from J, the gap between germline ends came to 6 bases. For the CDR3, the DNA is TGTGCCAGCAGCTCCCCAGATCAGCCCCAGCATTTT. Translating it yields CASSSPDQPQHF.